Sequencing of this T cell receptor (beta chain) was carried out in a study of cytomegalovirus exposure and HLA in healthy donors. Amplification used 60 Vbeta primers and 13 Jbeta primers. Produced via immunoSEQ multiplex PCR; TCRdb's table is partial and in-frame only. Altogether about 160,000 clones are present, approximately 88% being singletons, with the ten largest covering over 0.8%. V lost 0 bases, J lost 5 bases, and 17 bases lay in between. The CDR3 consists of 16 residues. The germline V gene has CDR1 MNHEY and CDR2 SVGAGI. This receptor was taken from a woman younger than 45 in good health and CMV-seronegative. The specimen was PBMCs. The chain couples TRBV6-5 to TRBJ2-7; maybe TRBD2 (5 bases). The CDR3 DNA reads TGTGCCAGCAGTTACTCAATCCCCTTACCCGGGGACGAGCAGTACTTC. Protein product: CASSYSIPLPGDEQYF.